Listed here is a single T cell receptor (beta chain). The record originates from a study of blood T cell repertoires in COVID-19. Looking at the study overall: Sample material is recorded as cDNA or gDNA derived from T cells, B-cell-depleted T cells, or PBMCs.

J gave up 4 bases and V 6 bases, and 12 bases lay outside the gene matches. CDR1 LNHDA and CDR2 SQIVND come from the germline V gene (reference sequence). This CDR3 region has 15 residues. Original processing methods: Reference gene primer amplification gave estimated nucleated cell counts. TCRdb's copy holds only in-frame clones and misses some; the assay was immunoSEQ multiplex PCR. That table is the source of V, J and clone size, and D and trimming were worked out from the DNA. There are 450,000 to 500,000 clones in the sample; approximately 85% occur only once, and approximately 2.9% lies in the top ten.

This receptor was taken from a human donor in a cohort sampled during active COVID-19. The chain joins TRBV19 to TRBJ2-7, with 7 bases aligning to TRBD2. Sequenced sample: peripheral blood. The CDR3 sequence: CASSVRSGKAYEQYF. The CDR3 nucleotides read TGTGCCAGTAGCGTTAGGAGCGGGAAGGCTTACGAGCAGTACTTC.